The source of this T cell receptor beta chain is a study of post-analysis software for immune sequencing data. Study-wide background: Relapsing-remitting, secondary progressive and progressive-relapsing multiple sclerosis courses were included. Findings and caveats of the study: Controls significantly exceeded multiple sclerosis patients in normalized Chao1 diversity. When patients were compared with controls, a handful of TRBV segments were more frequent, TRBV5-6, TRBV5-1 and TRBV20-1 among them.

Note on this clonotype: Its matching antigen is unknown.

The authors incorporated unique molecular identifiers into the TCR beta cDNA libraries. When about 0.95 to 10 million T cells were used, they gave hundreds of thousands of cDNA molecules. From the PCR reads, TCRdb called clonotypes with MiXCR, one entry per CDR3 protein. The sample has roughly 670,000 distinct CDR3 sequences, over 45% seen once. V gave up 6 bases and J gave up 4 bases, with 12 bases separating them. This CDR3 contains 12 residues. CDR1 DFQATT and CDR2 SNEGSKA come from the germline V gene (reference sequence). Sequencing input: blood. The V gene is TRBV20-1, the J gene TRBJ1-2; no clear D. The clonotype originates from a girl aged 2-9 years with multiple sclerosis. The CDR3 loop reads CSATDAAYGYTF. As DNA, the CDR3 is TGCAGTGCCACGGACGCAGCCTATGGCTACACCTTC.